A single sample is the source of the 15 T cell receptor beta chains below, sequenced in a study of T-cell reconstitution after alpha-beta-depleted transplantation in children. Researchers prepared the TCRbeta library using unique molecular identifiers, the study reports. Via MiXCR, TCRdb re-called the PCR reads, giving one row per CDR3 protein. The repertoire has about 200,000 distinct CDR3 sequences, 6.3% of them found once; the top ten carry 4.5%. The sequencing used PBMCs, collected before TCRalphabeta/CD19-depleted stem cell transplant. The source is a girl less than two years old with combined immunodeficiency, due to receive a stem cell transplant.

This clonotype has ten or more counts. This chain joins TRBV25-1 and TRBJ1-6; possibly TRBD1 for D (5 bases). Looked up from germline, CDR1 is MGHDK and CDR2 is SYGVNS. Trimming pared 6 bases from V and 15 bases from J, leaving 12 bases between. CDR3 size: 11 residues. The CDR3 reads CASSHVGDLHF. The CDR3 coding sequence is TGTGCCAGCAGCCATGTGGGGGACCTCCACTTT.

This clonotype showed up many times. The DNA for the CDR3 is TGCAGCGTTGTGAACCCGCTAAGGGCTTTCTTT. The encoded protein is CSVVNPLRAFF. The chain joins TRBV29-1 to TRBJ1-1; D is uncertain. The CDR3 covers 11 residues. CDR1 is SQVTM, CDR2 ANQGSEA, per germline. Trimming shortened V by 4 bases and J by 11 bases, and 14 bases separated the two germline ends.

The table lists this clonotype with many counts. This sequence joins TRBV11-2 and TRBJ2-2; a possible D gene is TRBD1 (5 bases). The CDR3 is made up of 17 amino acids. Looked up from germline, CDR1 is SGHAT and CDR2 is FQNNGV. Between the trimmed V and J ends, which lost 0 bases and 1 base, there was a span of 12 bases. CDR3 DNA sequence: TGTGCCAGCAGCTTAGAGGACACTTCCCTGAACACCGGGGAGCTGTTTTTT. It translates to CASSLEDTSLNTGELFF. Based on the CDR3 plus reference TRBV11-2 and TRBJ2-2, the full variable domain is EAGVAQSPRYKIIEKRQSVAFWCNPISGHATLYWYQQILGQGPKLLIQFQNNGVVDDSQLPKDRFSAERLKGVDSTLKIQPAKLEDSAVYLCASSLEDTSLNTGELFFGEGSRLTVL.

This clonotype was found many times. The rearrangement uses TRBV27 and TRBJ1-1; D unclear. The CDR3 has 13 amino acids. The ends were cut back, 3 bases at V and 0 bases at J, with 5 bases in the middle. CDR1 is MNHEY and CDR2 is SMNVEV in the germline V gene (reference sequence). The CDR3 sequence: CASSFLLNTEAFF. The CDR3 DNA is TGTGCCAGCAGTTTCTTATTGAACACTGAAGCTTTCTTT.

This clonotype was counted between two and nine times. J is TRBJ1-2 and V is TRBV7-8; perhaps TRBD1 as D (6 bases). V lost 1 base and J lost 2, with 14 bases in between. Germline values: CDR1 SGHVS, CDR2 FQNEAQ. The CDR3 spans 16 residues. The CDR3 coding sequence is TGTGCCAGCAGCTTAGGGGGTCTTGGGGGCAACTATGGCTACACCTTC. It yields the protein CASSLGGLGGNYGYTF.

This clonotype has more than one count but fewer than ten. V gene TRBV7-2 combines with J gene TRBJ2-1, with 10 bases that match TRBD2. In germline, CDR1 is SGHTA, CDR2 FQGNSA. Trimming removed 3 bases from V and 7 bases from J; junction bases left unmatched: 6. This CDR3 has 15 residues. The CDR3 loop is CASSFIAGGANEQFF. In nucleotides, the CDR3 is TGTGCCAGCAGCTTTATAGCGGGGGGCGCGAATGAGCAGTTCTTC.

This clonotype was detected ten times or more. The J gene is TRBJ2-1, the V gene TRBV7-9; TRBD2 agrees at 8 bases. V lost 3 bases and J lost 6; bases outside the gene matches: 1. There are 13 residues in the CDR3. Germline CDR1 reads SEHNR; CDR2 reads FQNEAQ (reference sequence). The CDR3 DNA follows: TGTGCCAGCAGCTTTACTAGCGGCAATGAGCAGTTCTTC. It yields the protein CASSFTSGNEQFF.

The chain couples TRBV27 to TRBJ2-6, with D unclear. The CDR3 extends over 15 amino acids. The V and J ends lost 5 bases and 0 bases respectively, with 8 bases between them. Per germline, CDR1 MNHEY and CDR2 SMNVEV (reference sequence). In DNA form, the CDR3 reads TGTGCCAGCAGTCAAACCCCCTCTGGGGCCAACGTCCTGACTTTC. This encodes CASSQTPSGANVLTF.

Many counts were recorded for this clonotype. The chain joins TRBV12-3 or TRBV12-4 to TRBJ2-7; either TRBD1 or TRBD2 may fit D (5 bases each). This CDR3 is 12 amino acids long. The V and J ends lost 8 bases and 9 bases respectively, with 17 bases between them. The CDR3 DNA sequence: TGTGCCAGCGGGACCCCCAAGATTGGGCAGTACTTC. Residues: CASGTPKIGQYF.

In its sample, this clonotype was seen many times. This chain joins TRBV29-1 and TRBJ1-1, with a possible D match to TRBD1 (5 bases). Germline CDR1 reads SQVTM; CDR2 reads ANQGSEA. V lost 7 bases to trimming and J lost 8 bases, with 17 bases between them. The CDR3 is 12 amino acids. As DNA, the CDR3 is TGCAGCGCCCCAATGGGGGAATTGGAAGCTTTCTTT. Amino acid sequence: CSAPMGELEAFF.

This clonotype was detected ten times or more. The gene calls are TRBV7-8 and TRBJ2-7; 8 positions agree with TRBD2. V lost 2 bases and J lost 6; bases outside the gene matches: 9. The CDR3 is 15 residues long. CDR1 and CDR2 from the germline V gene are SGHVS and FQNEAQ. CDR3 amino acids: CASSLIAGSLSEQYF. In nucleotides, the CDR3 is TGTGCCAGCAGCTTAATAGCGGGAAGTCTATCCGAGCAGTACTTC. Combining the CDR3 with reference TRBV7-8 and TRBJ2-7 gives the whole variable domain GAGVSQSPRYKVAKRGQDVALRCDPISGHVSLFWYQQALGQGPEFLTYFQNEAQLDKSGLPSDRFFAERPEGSVSTLKIQRTQQEDSAVYLCASSLIAGSLSEQYFGPGTRLTVT.

This clonotype has ten or more counts. The V and J genes are TRBV6-2 or TRBV6-3 and TRBJ2-1; the match to TRBD1 covers 9 bases. The length of the CDR3 is 13 residues. V trimming: 11 bases; J trimming: 9 bases; junction bases outside the gene matches: 11. Germline CDR1 and CDR2: MNHEY and SVGEGT. The CDR3 loop reads CAAEGQGISEQFF. CDR3 bases: TGTGCCGCTGAGGGACAGGGAATAAGTGAGCAGTTCTTC.

In this sample, this clonotype turned up many times. The chain has TRBV12-3 or TRBV12-4 and TRBJ1-2; 7 bases line up with TRBD1. CDR3 length: 12 residues. Trimming at V came to 5 bases and at J to 5 bases, leaving 2 bases not matched to a gene. CDR3 nucleotide sequence: TGTGCCAGCAGTCAGGGACAGTATGGCTACACCTTC. Protein: CASSQGQYGYTF.

The genes are TRBV4-3 and TRBJ2-5; TRBD2 is a possible D gene (6 bases). Germline loops: CDR1 LGHNA, CDR2 YSLEER. The CDR3 sequence is 14 residues long. V shed 0 bases and J shed 5 bases, with 10 bases lying between them. The CDR3 DNA reads as TGCGCCAGCAGCCAAGATCTAGCGAGGGAGACCCAGTACTTC. Residues: CASSQDLARETQYF.

This clonotype turned up a few times. The V gene is TRBV15, the J gene TRBJ2-1, with TRBD2 matching over 11 bases. In germline, CDR1 is LNHNV, CDR2 YYDKDF (reference sequence). V lost 3 bases and J lost 3; bases outside the gene matches: 4. The CDR3 sequence is 16 residues long. The CDR3 spells CATSSSSGGIYNEQFF. CDR3 DNA sequence: TGTGCCACCAGCAGCTCTAGCGGGGGGATCTACAATGAGCAGTTCTTC. The full variable domain, rest sourced from reference TRBV15 and TRBJ2-1, is DAMVIQNPRYQVTQFGKPVTLSCSQTLNHNVMYWYQQKSSQAPKLLFHYYDKDFNNEADTPDNFQSRRPNTSFCFLDIRSPGLGDTAMYLCATSSSSGGIYNEQFFGPGTRLTVL.